This T cell receptor beta chain was observed in a study of regulatory T cells in long-lasting Graves disease. Time point of the sample: newly diagnosed GD, antithyroid drugs for less than 3 months. PBMC-extracted RNA yielded the TCR library. With iRepertoire HTBI primers and Arm-PCR of CDR3 regions, TCR beta libraries were built. TCRdb reprocessed the multiplex PCR reads with MiXCR, giving one entry per CDR3 protein. The repertoire holds 400,000 to 500,000 distinct CDR3 sequences, 15% seen once, with roughly 8% in the top ten. This clonotype appeared a few times. The same data also contributed to another study, on T cells in Graves' hyperthyroidism and ophthalmopathy.

The sequence was collected from a woman aged 40 to 50 with Graves disease. Here the sequenced sample was peripheral blood mononuclear cells (PBMCs), taken at new diagnosis, from a patient treated with antithyroid drugs.

The CDR3 region is CASSIPPYEQYF. Written as DNA, the CDR3 is TGTGCCAGTAGTATCCCTCCCTACGAGCAGTACTTC. V and J are TRBV19 and TRBJ2-7; no definite D call. Germline lookup yields CDR1 LNHDA and CDR2 SQIVND (reference sequence). The CDR3 loop spans 12 amino acids. V was cut by 3 bases and J by 2 bases, with 5 bases left in between.